One and the same sample provided the 22 T cell receptor beta chains below, sequenced in a study of liver allograft versus peripheral blood T cells. Study-wide context: T cell receptor repertoires in transplanted livers were compared with those in recipients' peripheral blood.

TCRdb called the reads again in MiXCR, with one record for every CDR3 protein. The table has about 14,000 distinct CDR3 sequences, 20% to 25% seen once. Receptors were obtained from a human patient who had a liver transplant. T cells may partly derive from the graft donor.

This clonotype was seen a handful of times. V gene TRBV10-3 combines with J gene TRBJ2-4, with 7 positions matching TRBD1. The CDR3 length is 18 residues. CDR1 is ENHRY and CDR2 is SYGVKD in the germline V gene. Trimming took 0 bases from V and 7 from J; bases not matched to a gene: 15. In DNA form, the CDR3 reads TGTGCCATCAGTGAGTCGCCTAGTAGAGGGGGCCAGCGGAACATTCAGTACTTC. It translates to CAISESPSRGGQRNIQYF.

This clonotype showed up just a few times. V usage is TRBV6-1 and J usage is TRBJ1-2; D not certain. CDR3 length: 16 residues. Germline lookup yields CDR1 MNHNS and CDR2 SASEGT. V was trimmed by 5 bases and J by 0 bases, leaving 16 bases between them. The CDR3 bases are TGTGCCAGCAGTCCGGCCACCTTATGGGCTAACTATGGCTACACCTTC. Translated: CASSPATLWANYGYTF.

Judged by abundance, this clonotype is medium-sized (0.01 to 0.1%). The chain couples TRBV29-1 to TRBJ1-1; D is ambiguous. This CDR3 region has 13 residues. Trimming cost V 4 bases and J 0 bases, with 9 bases left between them. CDR1 and CDR2 from the germline V gene are SQVTM and ANQGSEA. DNA for the CDR3: TGCAGCGTTGTAAGGGAGATGAACACTGAAGCTTTCTTT. This gives the protein CSVVREMNTEAFF.

This clonotype was seen only a few times. The CDR3 nucleotides are TGCAGTGCTAGAGAATCATACAGGGGGCTGGACACTGAAGCTTTCTTT. Its translation: CSARESYRGLDTEAFF. J is TRBJ1-1 and V is TRBV20-1; 9 bases fit TRBD1. CDR3 length equals 16 residues. V lost 0 bases, J lost 3 bases, and 8 bases stayed unmatched. Germline CDR1 DFQATT, CDR2 SNEGSKA (reference sequence).

There are a few counts of this clonotype. Written as DNA, the CDR3 is TGTGCCATTCGACAGGCGAACTCTCTATGGGGCTACACCTTC. This codes for CAIRQANSLWGYTF. This rearrangement joins TRBV6-2 or TRBV6-3 to TRBJ1-2; a possible D gene is TRBD1 (6 bases). Germline V lookup: CDR1 MNHEY, CDR2 SVGEGT. Trimming pared 10 bases from V and 8 bases from J, leaving 23 bases between. The CDR3 has 14 residues.

The rearrangement joins TRBV12-3 or TRBV12-4 to TRBJ1-1; TRBD1 matches at 9 bases. The CDR3 sequence is 14 residues long. Trimming at V came to 3 bases and at J to 3 bases, leaving 2 bases not matched to a gene. The CDR3 sequence is CASSLTGGDTEAFF. The CDR3 bases are TGTGCCAGCAGTTTGACAGGGGGAGACACTGAAGCTTTCTTT.

This clonotype is medium-sized (0.01 to 0.1%). This sequence joins TRBV18 and TRBJ1-4; D is uncertain. This CDR3 spans 13 amino acids. Germline V gene lookup returns CDR1 KGHSH and CDR2 LQKENI. Trimming pared 1 base from V and 8 bases from J, leaving 8 bases between. CDR3 DNA: TGTGCCAGCTCACCACGAAGCGAGGAAAAACTGTTTTTT. It is translated as CASSPRSEEKLFF.

By share of the sample, this clonotype is medium-sized (0.01 to 0.1%). This chain uses TRBV18 with TRBJ1-1; no firm D call. The CDR3 spans 12 residues. CDR1 is KGHSH and CDR2 is LQKENI in the germline V gene. Trimming pared 3 bases from V and 4 bases from J, leaving 6 bases between. The chain's CDR3 is CASSPRLTEAFF. The CDR3 nucleotides are TGTGCCAGCTCACCGCGCCTCACTGAAGCTTTCTTT.

The table lists this clonotype with many counts. The J gene is TRBJ1-3, the V gene TRBV6-5; tentative D call: TRBD1 (5 bases). This CDR3 has 14 residues. The V end was cut by 4 bases, the J end by 0 bases, with 7 bases between. Germline lookup yields CDR1 MNHEY and CDR2 SVGAGI. CDR3 loop: CASSWGISGNTIYF. CDR3 nucleotide sequence: TGTGCCAGCAGTTGGGGGATCTCTGGAAACACCATATATTTT.

There are many counts of this clonotype. The chain carries TRBV6-5 and TRBJ1-2, with 7 bases aligning to TRBD1. The V and J ends lost 4 bases and 6 bases, in that order; junction bases with no gene match: 8. The CDR3 length is 14 residues. Germline V CDR1 and CDR2: MNHEY, SVGAGI. The CDR3 coding sequence is TGTGCCAGCAGTTCTCTTACCGGGACAGATGGCTACACCTTC. Its translation: CASSSLTGTDGYTF.

This clonotype has more than one count but fewer than ten. This sequence joins TRBV6-5 and TRBJ1-3; weak D call: TRBD1 (5 bases). Germline assignment: CDR1 MNHEY and CDR2 SVGAGI. The CDR3 length is 16 residues. Trimming stripped 2 bases from V and 2 bases from J, with 13 bases between. CDR3 nucleotides: TGTGCCAGCAGTTACCGAGGGGTAGCTGCTGGAAACACCATATATTTT. Translation gives CASSYRGVAAGNTIYF.

In this sample, this clonotype is medium-sized (0.01 to 0.1%). This sequence joins TRBV7-2 and TRBJ1-1; 8 bases fit TRBD1. Trimming at V came to 6 bases and at J to 3 bases, leaving 6 bases not matched to a gene. Looked up from germline, CDR1 is SGHTA and CDR2 is FQGNSA. The length of the CDR3 is 14 residues. The DNA of the CDR3 is TGTGCCAGCAGGATTATACAGGGGGACACTGAAGCTTTCTTT. It specifies CASRIIQGDTEAFF.

For this clonotype: The junction differs from germline at one of its ends, possibly a read error. The chain recombines TRBV18 with TRBJ1-5; 9 nucleotides agree with TRBD1. The CDR3 is made up of 19 amino acids. The V gene's germline CDR1 is KGHSH and CDR2 LQKENI. CDR3 protein: CASSPRRDRVGDSNQLQHF. DNA for the CDR3: TGTGCCAGCTCACCAAGACGGGACAGGGTAGGGGATAGCAATCAGCTCCAGCATTTT.

This clonotype has only a few counts. The gene calls are TRBV6-5 and TRBJ2-3; the match to TRBD1 covers 8 bases. The germline V gene encodes CDR1 MNHEY and CDR2 SVGAGI. This CDR3 region has 13 residues. The V gene end was trimmed by 2 bases and the J gene end by 10 bases; junction bases not matched to a gene: 5. The CDR3 nucleotides are TGTGCCAGCAGTTACCACGGACAGGGTGCGCAGTATTTT. Its translation: CASSYHGQGAQYF.

This clonotype was picked up many times. CDR3 loop: CASSTDRGRNYGYTF. In DNA form, the CDR3 reads TGTGCCAGTAGTACGGACAGGGGGCGTAACTATGGCTACACCTTC. This sequence joins TRBV19 and TRBJ1-2, with 11 bases that match TRBD1. Germline CDR1 LNHDA, CDR2 SQIVND (reference sequence). The CDR3 is 15 residues long. The J segment lost 1 base and the V segment lost 4 bases, leaving 2 bases of the junction unmatched.

This clonotype rates as medium-sized (0.01 to 0.1%). The chain links TRBV18 to TRBJ1-1; 8 bases line up with TRBD1. This CDR3 comprises 16 residues. From germline, CDR1 is KGHSH and CDR2 LQKENI. Trimming cost V 0 bases and J 2 bases; bases outside gene matches: 5. CDR3 DNA: TGTGCCAGCTCACCACCTGGACAGGGAGGAAACACTGAAGCTTTCTTT. Protein sequence: CASSPPGQGGNTEAFF.

V is TRBV6-5 and J is TRBJ1-1; 9 nucleotides agree with TRBD1. The CDR3 length is 14 residues. J was trimmed by 4 bases and V by 7 bases; bases with no gene match: 7. Germline-derived CDR1 and CDR2 are MNHEY and SVGAGI. DNA of the CDR3: TGTGCCAGCACCCTTGACAGGGGGAGCACTGAAGCTTTCTTT. The encoded protein is CASTLDRGSTEAFF.

This clonotype has more than one count but fewer than ten. V gene TRBV18 combines with J gene TRBJ1-2; TRBD1 aligns across 9 bases. CDR3 length equals 14 residues. Looked up from germline, CDR1 is KGHSH and CDR2 is LQKENI. After removal of 4 bases from V and 4 bases from J, the junction contained 4 bases not matched to a gene. CDR3 in amino acids: CASSQGQGPYGYTF. CDR3 sequence (DNA): TGTGCCAGCTCACAGGGACAGGGACCCTATGGCTACACCTTC.

The gene calls are TRBV18 and TRBJ2-1; a possible D gene is TRBD1 (5 bases). In germline, CDR1 is KGHSH, CDR2 LQKENI. Trimming pared 6 bases from V and 8 bases from J, leaving 11 bases between. The CDR3 is 12 residues long. CDR3: CASSLREHEQFF. In DNA form, the CDR3 reads TGTGCCAGCTCCCTCAGGGAACATGAGCAGTTCTTC.

The chain carries TRBV20-1 and TRBJ1-2; no definite D call. Trimming removed 1 base at V and 8 bases at J, with 20 bases between. Germline V gene sequence: CDR1 DFQATT, CDR2 SNEGSKA (reference sequence). The CDR3 consists of 15 residues. The CDR3 coding sequence is TGCAGTGCTAGAGGTCCCGCGTCGGGAATTGCGGGCTACACCTTC. Its translation is CSARGPASGIAGYTF.

The genes are TRBV6-1 and TRBJ1-5, with a tentative D call TRBD1 (6 bases). The CDR3 contains 14 residues. Trimming removed 7 bases at V and 5 bases at J, with 15 bases between. Germline V CDR1 and CDR2: MNHNS, SASEGT. The CDR3 spells CASTTTGTDQPQHF. The CDR3, as DNA: TGTGCCAGCACTACAACAGGGACGGATCAGCCCCAGCATTTT.

A few counts support this clonotype. The chain joins TRBV11-1 to TRBJ2-7; 7 bases map to TRBD2. This CDR3 region has 14 residues. Trimming took 3 bases from V and 7 from J; bases not matched to a gene: 9. Germline CDR1 reads SGHAT; CDR2 reads FQDESV (reference sequence). The CDR3 DNA sequence: TGTGCCAGCAGCTTGAGCGGGACTATTGGGGAGCAGTACTTC. Its translation: CASSLSGTIGEQYF.